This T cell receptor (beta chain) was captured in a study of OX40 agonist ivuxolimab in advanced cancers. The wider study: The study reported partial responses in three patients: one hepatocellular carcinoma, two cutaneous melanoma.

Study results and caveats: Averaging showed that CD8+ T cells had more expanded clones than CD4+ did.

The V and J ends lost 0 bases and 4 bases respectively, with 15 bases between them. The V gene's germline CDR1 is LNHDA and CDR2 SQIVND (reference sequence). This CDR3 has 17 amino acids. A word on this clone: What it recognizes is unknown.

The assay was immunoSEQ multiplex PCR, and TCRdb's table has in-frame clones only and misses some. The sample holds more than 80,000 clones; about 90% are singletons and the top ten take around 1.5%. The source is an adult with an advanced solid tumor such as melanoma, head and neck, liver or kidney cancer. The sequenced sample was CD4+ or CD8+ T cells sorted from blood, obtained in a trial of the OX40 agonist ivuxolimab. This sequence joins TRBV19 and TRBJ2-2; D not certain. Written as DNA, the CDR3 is TGTGCCAGTAGTATAGATGGGCCCTCGCGGAGCACCGGGGAGCTGTTTTTT. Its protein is CASSIDGPSRSTGELFF.